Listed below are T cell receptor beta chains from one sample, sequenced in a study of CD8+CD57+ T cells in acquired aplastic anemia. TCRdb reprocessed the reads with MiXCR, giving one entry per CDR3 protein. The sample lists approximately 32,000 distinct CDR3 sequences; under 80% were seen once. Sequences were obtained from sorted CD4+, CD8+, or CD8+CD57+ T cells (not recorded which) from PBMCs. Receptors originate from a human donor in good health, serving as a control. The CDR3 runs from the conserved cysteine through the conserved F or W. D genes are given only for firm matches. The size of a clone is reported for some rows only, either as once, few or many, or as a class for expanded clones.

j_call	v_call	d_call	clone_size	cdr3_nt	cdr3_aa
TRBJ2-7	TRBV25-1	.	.	TGTGCCAGTAGTCCCTCCTCCGGGGAGTCAAGCTACGAGCAGTACTTC	CASSPSSGESSYEQYF
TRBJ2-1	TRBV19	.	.	TGTGCCAGTAGTATAGGGCAGAGCTCCTACAATGAGCAGTTCTTC	CASSIGQSSYNEQFF
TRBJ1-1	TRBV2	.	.	TGTGCCAGCAGTGAGGATGGGGTTGAAGCTTTCTTT	CASSEDGVEAFF
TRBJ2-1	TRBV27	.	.	TGTGCCACCGCTTTCGGCACCTACAATGAGCAGTTCTTC	CATAFGTYNEQFF
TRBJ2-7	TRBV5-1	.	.	TGCGCCAGCAGTTCCAGGGGGGCAGTCTACGAGCAGTACTTC	CASSSRGAVYEQYF
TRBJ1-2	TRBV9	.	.	TGTGCCAGCAGCGTAGGACAGGTTGGGGGCTACACCTTC	CASSVGQVGGYTF
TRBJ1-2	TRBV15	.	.	TGTGCCACCAGCAGAGATCTAGGGATCTATGGCTACACCTTC	CATSRDLGIYGYTF
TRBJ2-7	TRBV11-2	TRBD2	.	TGTGCCAGCAGCTGGACTAGCGGGGGGACTTCCTACGAGCAGTACTTC	CASSWTSGGTSYEQYF
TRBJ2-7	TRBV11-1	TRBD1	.	TGTGCCAGCAGCCAGACCGGGACAGGGGTCTTCTACGAGCAGTACTTC	CASSQTGTGVFYEQYF
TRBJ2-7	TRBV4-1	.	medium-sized	TGCGCCAGCAGCCAAGGACAGGAGAGCTCCTACGAGCAGTACTTC	CASSQGQESSYEQYF
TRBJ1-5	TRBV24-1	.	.	TGTGCCACCAGCGATACTGGGTCGAACCCCCAGCATTTT	CATSDTGSNPQHF
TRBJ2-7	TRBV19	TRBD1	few	TGTGCCAGTAGTATAGACAGGGACAGCTCCTACGAGCAGTACTTC	CASSIDRDSSYEQYF
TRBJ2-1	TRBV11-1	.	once	TGTGCCAGCAGCCGTGACAGCAATGAGCAGTTCTTC	CASSRDSNEQFF
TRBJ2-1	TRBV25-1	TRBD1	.	TGTGCCAGCAGTGAACCCGACAGGGTTGAGCAGTTCTTC	CASSEPDRVEQFF
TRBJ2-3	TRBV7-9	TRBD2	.	TGTGCCAGCGCGATAGCGGGGGGGCCTGATACGCAGTATTTT	CASAIAGGPDTQYF
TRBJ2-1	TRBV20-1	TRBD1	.	TGCAGTGCTAGGGACAGGGACACTGAGCAGTTCTTC	CSARDRDTEQFF
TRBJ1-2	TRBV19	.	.	TGTGCCAGTAGTTCGATGGAGGGCTACACCTTC	CASSSMEGYTF
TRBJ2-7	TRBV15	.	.	TGTGCCACCAGCAGAGATACCGCTAGACAATCCTACGAGCAGTACTTC	CATSRDTARQSYEQYF
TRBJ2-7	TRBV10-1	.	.	TGCGCCAGCAGCGCCAGGACTATTGGGGGAGAGCAGTACTTC	CASSARTIGGEQYF
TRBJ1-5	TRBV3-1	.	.	TGTGCCAGCAGCCAAGGGTACGGTAGGCCCCAGCATTTT	CASSQGYGRPQHF
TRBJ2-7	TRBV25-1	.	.	TGTGCCAGCAGTGTATTTACCGGCCGCAACGAGCAGTACTTC	CASSVFTGRNEQYF
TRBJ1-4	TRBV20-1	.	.	TGCAGTGCTAGAAAGGGGAGGGAAAAACTGTTTTTT	CSARKGREKLFF
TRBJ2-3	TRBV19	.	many	TGTGCCAGTAGTAGCGGGACAGCTAGCACAGATACGCAGTATTTT	CASSSGTASTDTQYF